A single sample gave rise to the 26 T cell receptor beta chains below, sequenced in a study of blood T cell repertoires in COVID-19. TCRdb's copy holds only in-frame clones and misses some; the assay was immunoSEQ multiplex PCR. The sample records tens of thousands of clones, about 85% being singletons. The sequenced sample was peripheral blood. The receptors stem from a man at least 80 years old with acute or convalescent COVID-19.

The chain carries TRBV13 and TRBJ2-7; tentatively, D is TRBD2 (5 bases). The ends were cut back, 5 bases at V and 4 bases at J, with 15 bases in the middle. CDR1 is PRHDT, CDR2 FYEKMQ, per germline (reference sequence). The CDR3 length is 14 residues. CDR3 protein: CASSGYGGGYEQYF. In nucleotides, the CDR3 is TGTGCCAGCAGCGGTTATGGCGGAGGATACGAGCAGTACTTC. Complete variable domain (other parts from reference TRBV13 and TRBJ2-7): AAGVIQSPRHLIKEKRETATLKCYPIPRHDTVYWYQQGPGQDPQFLISFYEKMQSDKGSIPDRFSAQQFSDYHSELNMSSLELGDSALYFCASSGYGGGYEQYFGPGTRLTVT.

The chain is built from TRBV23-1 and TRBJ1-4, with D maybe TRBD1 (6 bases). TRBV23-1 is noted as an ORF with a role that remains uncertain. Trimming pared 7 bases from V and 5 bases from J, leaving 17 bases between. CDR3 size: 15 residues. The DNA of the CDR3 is TGCGCCAGCAAAGGGGGGGGACCCCTAAATGAAAAACTGTTTTTT. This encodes CASKGGGPLNEKLFF.

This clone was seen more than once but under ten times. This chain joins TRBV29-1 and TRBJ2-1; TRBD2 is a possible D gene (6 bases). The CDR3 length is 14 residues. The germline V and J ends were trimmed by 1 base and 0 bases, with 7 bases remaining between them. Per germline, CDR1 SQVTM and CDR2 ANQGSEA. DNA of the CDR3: TGCAGCGTTGAAGGGAGGGCCTCCTACAATGAGCAGTTCTTC. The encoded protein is CSVEGRASYNEQFF.

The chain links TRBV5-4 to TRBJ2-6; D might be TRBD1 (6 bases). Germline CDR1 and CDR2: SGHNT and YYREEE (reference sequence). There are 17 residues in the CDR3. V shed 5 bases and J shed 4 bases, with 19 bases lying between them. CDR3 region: CASSLYRVGEGANVLTF. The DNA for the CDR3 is TGTGCCAGCAGTTTATACAGGGTAGGGGAAGGGGCCAACGTCCTGACTTTC.

CDR3 protein: CAWSVRVRTSGNEQFF. In DNA form, the CDR3 reads TGTGCCTGGAGTGTACGAGTTAGGACTAGCGGAAATGAGCAGTTCTTC. This sequence joins TRBV30 and TRBJ2-1, with 10 bases lining up with TRBD2. V dropped 0 bases and J dropped 7; count of bases not matched to a gene: 9. The CDR3 extends over 16 amino acids. Germline V lookup: CDR1 GTSNPN, CDR2 SVGIG (reference sequence).

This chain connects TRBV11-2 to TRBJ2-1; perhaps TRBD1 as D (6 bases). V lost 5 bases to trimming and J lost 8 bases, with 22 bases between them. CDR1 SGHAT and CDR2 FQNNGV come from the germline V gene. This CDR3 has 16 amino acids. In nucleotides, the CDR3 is TGTGCCAGCAGCCACACTAGTCAGGGGCGCGTCTATGAGCAGTTCTTC. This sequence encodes CASSHTSQGRVYEQFF.

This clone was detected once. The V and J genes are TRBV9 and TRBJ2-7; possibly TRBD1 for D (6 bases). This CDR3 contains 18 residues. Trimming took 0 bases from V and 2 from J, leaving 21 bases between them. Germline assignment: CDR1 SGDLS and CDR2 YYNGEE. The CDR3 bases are TGTGCCAGCAGCGTAGCTGGGGGCACTAACGCGAAAACCTACGAGCAGTACTTC. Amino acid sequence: CASSVAGGTNAKTYEQYF. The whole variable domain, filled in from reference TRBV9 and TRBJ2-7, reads DSGVTQTPKHLITATGQRVTLRCSPRSGDLSVYWYQQSLDQGLQFLIQYYNGEERAKGNILERFSAQQFPDLHSELNLSSLELGDSALYFCASSVAGGTNAKTYEQYFGPGTRLTVT.

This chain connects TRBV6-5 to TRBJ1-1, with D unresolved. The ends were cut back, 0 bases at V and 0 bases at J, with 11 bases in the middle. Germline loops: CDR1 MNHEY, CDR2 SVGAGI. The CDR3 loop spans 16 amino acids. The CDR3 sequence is CASSYSGGRLNTEAFF. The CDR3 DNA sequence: TGTGCCAGCAGTTACTCGGGAGGCAGATTGAACACTGAAGCTTTCTTT.

The CDR3 DNA reads TGTGCCATGAAACAGGGGGCCACCGGGGAGCTGTTTTTT. It encodes CAMKQGATGELFF. The chain couples TRBV10-3 to TRBJ2-2, with TRBD1 identical over 9 bases. The CDR3 extends over 13 amino acids. Germline V gives CDR1 ENHRY, CDR2 SYGVKD. V shed 9 bases, J shed 4 bases, and the junction held 3 bases outside the gene matches.

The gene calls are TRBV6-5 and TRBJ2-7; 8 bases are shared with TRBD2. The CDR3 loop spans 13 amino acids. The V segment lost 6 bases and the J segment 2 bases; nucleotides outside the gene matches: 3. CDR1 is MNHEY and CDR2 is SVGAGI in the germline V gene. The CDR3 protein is CASSVAGTYEQYF. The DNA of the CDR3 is TGTGCCAGCAGCGTAGCGGGAACCTACGAGCAGTACTTC.

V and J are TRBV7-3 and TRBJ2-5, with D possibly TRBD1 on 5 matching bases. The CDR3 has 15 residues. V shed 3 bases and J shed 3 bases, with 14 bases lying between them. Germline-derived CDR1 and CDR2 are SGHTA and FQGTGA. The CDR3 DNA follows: TGTGCCAGCAGCTTCCAGGGTTACGGCGAAGAGACCCAGTACTTC. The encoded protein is CASSFQGYGEETQYF. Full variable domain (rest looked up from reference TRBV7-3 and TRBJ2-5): GAGVSQTPSNKVTEKGKYVELRCDPISGHTALYWYRQSLGQGPEFLIYFQGTGAADDSGLPNDRFFAVRPEGSVSTLKIQRTERGDSAVYLCASSFQGYGEETQYFGPGTRLLVL.

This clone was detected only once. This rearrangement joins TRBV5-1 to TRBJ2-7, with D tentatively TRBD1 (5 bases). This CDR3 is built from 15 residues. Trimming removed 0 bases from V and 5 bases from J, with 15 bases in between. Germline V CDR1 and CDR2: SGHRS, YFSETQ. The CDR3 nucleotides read TGCGCCAGCAGCTTGGAGTCAGGGCGAAGGAACGAGCAGTACTTC. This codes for CASSLESGRRNEQYF.

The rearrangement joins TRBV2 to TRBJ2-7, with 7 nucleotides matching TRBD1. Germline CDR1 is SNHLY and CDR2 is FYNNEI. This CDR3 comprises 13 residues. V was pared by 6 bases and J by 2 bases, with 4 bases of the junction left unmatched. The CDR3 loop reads CASSLGQTYEQYF. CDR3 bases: TGTGCCAGCAGCCTGGGACAGACCTACGAGCAGTACTTC.

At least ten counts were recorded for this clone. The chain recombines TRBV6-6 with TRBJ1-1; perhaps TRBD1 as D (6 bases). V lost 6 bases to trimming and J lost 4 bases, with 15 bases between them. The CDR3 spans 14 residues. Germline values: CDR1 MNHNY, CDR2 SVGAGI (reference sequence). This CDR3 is CASRTTGRGTEAFF. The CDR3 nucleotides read TGTGCCAGCAGGACCACAGGGAGAGGCACTGAAGCTTTCTTT.

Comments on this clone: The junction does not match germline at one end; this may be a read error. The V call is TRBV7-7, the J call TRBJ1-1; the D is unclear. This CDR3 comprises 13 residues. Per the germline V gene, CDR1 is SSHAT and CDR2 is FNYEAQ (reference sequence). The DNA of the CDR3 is TGTGCTAGCAGCTTAGAACAGAATACTGAAGCTTTCTTT. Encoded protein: CASSLEQNTEAFF.

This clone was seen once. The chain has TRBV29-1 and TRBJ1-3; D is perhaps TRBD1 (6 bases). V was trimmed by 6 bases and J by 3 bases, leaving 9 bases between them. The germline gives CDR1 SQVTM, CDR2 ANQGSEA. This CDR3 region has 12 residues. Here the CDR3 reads CSVETGGNTIYF. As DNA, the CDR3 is TGCAGCGTCGAGACAGGTGGAAACACCATATATTTT.

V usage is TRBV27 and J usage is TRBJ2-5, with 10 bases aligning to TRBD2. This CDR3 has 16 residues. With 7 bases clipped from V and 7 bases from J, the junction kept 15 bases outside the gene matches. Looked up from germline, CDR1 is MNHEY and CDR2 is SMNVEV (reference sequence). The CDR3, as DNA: TGTGCCAGCACCACTAGACTAGCGGGTATTAAGGGGACCCAGTACTTC. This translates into CASTTRLAGIKGTQYF.

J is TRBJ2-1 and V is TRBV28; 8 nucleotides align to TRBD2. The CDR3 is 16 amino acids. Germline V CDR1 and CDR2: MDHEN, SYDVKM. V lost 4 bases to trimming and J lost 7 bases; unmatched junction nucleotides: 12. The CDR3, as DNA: TGTGCCAGCAGTTCCCGAGGTAGCGGGATGAGGAATGAGCAGTTCTTC. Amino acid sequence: CASSSRGSGMRNEQFF.

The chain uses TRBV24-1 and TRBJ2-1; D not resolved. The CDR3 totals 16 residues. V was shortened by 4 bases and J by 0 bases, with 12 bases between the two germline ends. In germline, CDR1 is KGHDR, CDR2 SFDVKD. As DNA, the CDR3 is TGTGCCACCAGTGACCCTACACGGAGCTCCTACAATGAGCAGTTCTTC. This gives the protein CATSDPTRSSYNEQFF.

CDR3 in amino acids: CASSLGGNEKLFF. In DNA form, the CDR3 reads TGTGCCAGCAGCTTAGGCGGTAATGAAAAACTGTTTTTT. The rearrangement uses TRBV5-4 and TRBJ1-4; D uncertain. The CDR3 consists of 13 residues. Germline CDR1 reads SGHNT; CDR2 reads YYREEE (reference sequence). The V gene lost 2 bases and the J gene lost 4 bases, with 6 bases spanning the gap.

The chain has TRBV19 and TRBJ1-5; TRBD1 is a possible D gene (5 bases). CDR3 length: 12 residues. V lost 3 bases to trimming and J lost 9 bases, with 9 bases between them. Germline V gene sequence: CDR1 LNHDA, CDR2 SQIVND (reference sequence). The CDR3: CASSIVQGPQHF. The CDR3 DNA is TGTGCCAGTAGTATTGTGCAGGGGCCCCAGCATTTT.

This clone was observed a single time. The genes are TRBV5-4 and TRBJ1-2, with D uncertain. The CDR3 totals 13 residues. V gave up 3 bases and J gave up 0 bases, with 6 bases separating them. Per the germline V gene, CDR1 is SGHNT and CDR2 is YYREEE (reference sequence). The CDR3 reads CASSSVSNYGYTF. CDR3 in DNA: TGTGCCAGCAGCTCCGTCTCTAACTATGGCTACACCTTC.

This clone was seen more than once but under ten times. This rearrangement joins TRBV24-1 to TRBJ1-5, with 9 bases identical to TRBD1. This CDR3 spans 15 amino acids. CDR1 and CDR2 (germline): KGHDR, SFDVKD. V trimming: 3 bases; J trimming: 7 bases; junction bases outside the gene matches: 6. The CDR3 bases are TGTGCCACCAGTGATCCCAGGACAGGGGCCCAGCCCCAGCATTTT. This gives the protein CATSDPRTGAQPQHF.

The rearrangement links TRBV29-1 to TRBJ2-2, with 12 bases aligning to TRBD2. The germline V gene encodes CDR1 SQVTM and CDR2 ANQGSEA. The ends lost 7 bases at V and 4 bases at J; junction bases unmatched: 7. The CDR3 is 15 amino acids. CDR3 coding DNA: TGCAGCGCCCGACTAGCGGGAGAAGGCACCGGGGAGCTGTTTTTT. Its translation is CSARLAGEGTGELFF.

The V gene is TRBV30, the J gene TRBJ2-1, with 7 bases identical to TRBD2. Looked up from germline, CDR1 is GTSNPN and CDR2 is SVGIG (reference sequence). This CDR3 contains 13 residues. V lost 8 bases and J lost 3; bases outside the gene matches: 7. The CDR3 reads CARSGKGYNEQFF. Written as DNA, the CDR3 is TGTGCCCGAAGCGGGAAAGGCTACAATGAGCAGTTCTTC.

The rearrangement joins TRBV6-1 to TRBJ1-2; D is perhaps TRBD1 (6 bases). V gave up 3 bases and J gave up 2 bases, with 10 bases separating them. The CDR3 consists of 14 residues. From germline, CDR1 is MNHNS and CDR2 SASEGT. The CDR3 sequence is CASSDTGKNYGYTF. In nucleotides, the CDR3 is TGTGCCAGCAGTGATACAGGGAAGAACTATGGCTACACCTTC.